This T cell receptor beta chain was recorded in a study of T cells in Graves' hyperthyroidism and ophthalmopathy. The V end lost 1 base, the J end lost 1 base, and 22 bases lay between the germline ends. The CDR3 is made up of 19 amino acids. Germline CDR1 and CDR2: SGHVS and FQNEAQ. RNA transcripts served as the template for amplifying TCR beta CDR3 regions. Primed by the HTBI set, a first-round RT-PCR was run on the TCR CDR3. TCRdb passed the multiplex PCR reads through MiXCR, listing each CDR3 protein once. The repertoire holds 750,000 to 950,000 distinct CDR3 sequences, approximately 40% seen once, with 7% to 10% in the top ten.

The source is a man between 18 and 29 years old with Graves' hyperthyroidism. Input material: blood. The gene calls are TRBV7-8 and TRBJ1-1; D may be TRBD1 (5 bases). In nucleotides, the CDR3 is TGTGCCAGCAGCTTAGATATATCAGGGTCGGGAGTGAGGAACACTGAAGCTTTCTTT. It specifies CASSLDISGSGVRNTEAFF.